One sample yielded the 2 T cell receptor beta chains listed below, sequenced in a study of blood T cell repertoires in COVID-19. This table comes from immunoSEQ multiplex PCR, and its TCRdb copy is limited to in-frame clones, with some not included. In the table there are under 300,000 clones, around 83% of which are singletons. Sequencing was done on a sample of peripheral blood. All receptors derive from an older woman with active or convalescent COVID-19.

The chain is built from TRBV15 and TRBJ1-6; D perhaps matches TRBD1 (6 bases). This CDR3 has 14 amino acids. V dropped 4 bases and J dropped 8 bases, with 12 bases sitting between them. Germline CDR1 LNHNV, CDR2 YYDKDF (reference sequence). The CDR3 bases are TGTGCCACCAGCACCCGGGACAATTATTCACCCCTCCACTTT. Residues: CATSTRDNYSPLHF.

The genes are TRBV7-2 and TRBJ1-2; 9 bases are a match to TRBD1. J gave up 5 bases and V 5 bases, and 3 bases lay outside the gene matches. Germline V gene lookup returns CDR1 SGHTA and CDR2 FQGNSA. The CDR3 length is 13 residues. The CDR3 protein is CASSTGTGYGYTF. For the CDR3, the DNA is TGTGCCAGCAGCACCGGGACAGGGTATGGCTACACCTTC. Drawing the rest from reference TRBV7-2 and TRBJ1-2, the complete variable domain is GAGVSQSPSNKVTEKGKDVELRCDPISGHTALYWYRQSLGQGLEFLIYFQGNSAPDKSGLPSDRFSAERTGGSVSTLTIQRTQQEDSAVYLCASSTGTGYGYTFGSGTRLTVV.